The TCR beta chain described here comes from a study of OX40 agonist ivuxolimab in advanced cancers. Regarding the research as a whole: The costimulatory receptor OX40 (CD134) was targeted by ivuxolimab, a fully human IgG2 agonistic monoclonal antibody. Peripheral TCRbeta sequencing aimed to test whether ivuxolimab altered TCR sequence diversity and caused clonal T-cell expansion. Intravenous ivuxolimab was administered to patients every 2 weeks at six dose levels: 0.01, 0.1, 0.3, 1.5, 3 and 10 mg/kg. Of the 50 to 55 dose-escalation patients, hepatocellular carcinoma was present in 19, melanoma in around 15, renal cell carcinoma in 9 and head and neck cancer in 9. The paper describes the monotherapy dose-escalation part (N of about 54 patients) of the phase I trial of ivuxolimab. In the dose-escalation cohort, approximately 83% of patients were male, and the mean age was around 65 years with a range of roughly 23 to 79. Partial responses were achieved by three dose-escalation patients, of whom one had hepatocellular carcinoma and two had cutaneous melanoma. Prior anti-PD-1, anti-PD-L1 or anti-CTLA-4 therapy was permitted, and about two fifths of dose-escalation patients had received checkpoint inhibitors.

Summary of the overall study and its limitations: Low levels of normalized T-cell clonal expansion were also seen in some nonresponding patients. At doses of 0.1 to 3.0 mg/kg, clonal expansion of both CD4+ and CD8+ T cells in blood was seen between baseline and week 6. After ivuxolimab, CD8+ T cells had more expanded clones than CD4+ T cells on average. Antigen specificity was not determined for the clonally expanded peripheral T cells. In partial responders in the 0.1-3.0 mg/kg groups, normalized peripheral clonal expansion was found to be among the lowest, especially among CD8+ T cells.

Concerning this clone itself: What this receptor recognizes is not known. There are no base qualities to consult, and no much larger clone falls within one base.

The CDR3 covers 14 residues, taking in both the cysteine and the phenylalanine. Only the CDR3 portion is preserved as DNA: 42 bases, with reading frame beginning at the first base. CDR1 and CDR2, per the germline V gene, are ENHRY and SYGVKD. At the junction V is shortened by 2 bases and J by 0 bases, with 7 bases in between. Genomic DNA was extracted from sorted cells for sequencing of the TCRbeta CDR3 region. The immunoSEQ Assay was used to sequence the TCRbeta CDR3 regions. Drawn from immuneACCESS, this table holds only the in-frame rearrangements with V and J called that TCRdb kept. Clones are partly lost; checked studies trace under half to an unresolved V gene and leave the rest unexplained. Counted in this sample were 30,000 to 45,000 clones; 65% to 90% of them appeared once. The ten largest clones add up to about 1.8% of the sample. Patients with a history of autoimmune disease or receiving systemic immunosuppression were excluded from the trial. Peripheral blood for TCR sequencing was collected from all dose cohorts at baseline, on cycle 4 day 1, and on cycle 7 day 1. The samples were drawn from a first-in-human, open-label, multicenter phase I dose-escalation trial of ivuxolimab. Adults with locally advanced or metastatic head and neck squamous cell, hepatocellular, melanoma or renal cell carcinoma were enrolled in the trial. Before TCR sequencing, CD4+ T cells and CD8+ T cells from peripheral blood were sorted into separate populations.

The clonotype was recovered from an adult with an advanced solid tumor such as melanoma, head and neck, liver or kidney cancer. The source material was CD4+ or CD8+ T cells sorted from blood, sampled in a trial of the OX40 agonist ivuxolimab. The chain couples TRBV10-3 to TRBJ1-1; no D gene call is confident. The DNA is as follows: TGTGCCATCAGTGAGACTGACATGAACACTGAAGCTTTCTTT. It specifies CAISETDMNTEAFF.